The TCR beta chain described here comes from a study of regulatory T cells in long-lasting Graves disease (dated by TCRdb to the early 2020s). About the study as a whole: Antithyroid drugs had been taken for less than 3 months by newly diagnosed Graves' disease patients. Persistent Graves' disease patients were compared with newly diagnosed Graves' disease patients by peripheral blood TCR sequencing and RNA sequencing. The study was conducted in China and was registered as a clinical trial. A total of around 35 samples underwent TCR sequencing: approximately 13 from persistent and some 20 from newly diagnosed Graves' disease patients.

What the research found in general, with its limitations: The study examined only peripheral blood because the primary lesion, thyroid tissue, could not be accessed. Only the TCR beta chain was sequenced and analyzed. TRBV28, TRBJ1-2 and TRBJ2-5 were preferentially used in persistent disease, while TRBV20-1 and TRBJ2-1 were favored in newly diagnosed disease. Compared with newly diagnosed patients, persistent Graves' disease patients had lower TCR Shannon entropy and fewer highly expanded clones, which suggests clonal expansion. The small sample size was acknowledged by the authors as a limitation that may reduce accuracy. More public clonotypes were shared among persistent patients (under 3,000) than among newly diagnosed patients (roughly 1,000).

As to this clonotype: Its binding antigen is unknown. No much larger clone exists at a distance of one base, and base qualities are not known.

Library preparation employed multiplex PCR. The sequencer listed for this sample is Illumina HiSeq 4000. TCR beta libraries were built with iRepertoire HTBI primers and Arm-PCR amplification of CDR3 regions. Before sequencing, the PCR products underwent gel purification. As for the authors' bioinformatics: Gene usage analysis of CDR3 amino acid clonotypes used the approximately 62 TRBV and fewer than 15 TRBJ segments found across samples. COPE and FqMerger were used to merge the filtered high-quality paired reads into contigs. Contigs were aligned with BLAST to IMGT TRBV, TRBD and TRBJ reference genes, and CDR3 was defined per IMGT. Any clonotype with a frequency above 0.1% was classified as a highly expanded clone. Shannon entropy served as the measure of repertoire diversity, while the Gini coefficient captured V-J evenness. Public clonotypes were defined as clonotypes shared by more than one individual. In TCRdb, the public reads were trimmed at Q25 with fastp and aligned with MiXCR, with productive beta chains retained. Here each entry gathers all rows of one CDR3 protein and keeps the most common genes and DNA. The V and J calls and clone size come from TCRdb's table, not from the authors' own analysis. The sample table contains roughly 610,000 distinct CDR3 sequences; only one count was recorded for about 15% of them. Roughly 18% of the sample belongs to the ten largest clones.

From the cysteine up to the phenylalanine, the CDR3 has a length of 15 residues. Only the CDR3 region is kept as DNA, spanning 45 bases read in frame from base 1. Clipping removes 2 bases from V and 6 bases from J, with 7 as the unmatched junction base count. CDR1 and CDR2 were assigned from the germline V gene as SGHTS and YDEGEE. The time point label for this specimen denotes: newly diagnosed GD, antithyroid drugs for less than 3 months. RNA was extracted from PBMCs in TRIzol for both TCR sequencing and RNA sequencing. The diagnosis of Graves' disease followed American Thyroid Association guidelines. The patients came from an endocrinology department in Xi'an, China. Each patient gave about 10 milliliters of peripheral blood, collected in an EDTA anticoagulant tube. Ficoll Paque Plus density gradient separation was used to isolate PBMCs, and no further T cell sorting was performed. An Agilent 2100 Bioanalyzer and agarose gel were used to assess RNA quality, and a NanoDrop 2000 was used to measure RNA concentration.

The same data also went into a second study, on T cells in Graves' hyperthyroidism and ophthalmopathy. Reported in the second study: Stable Graves' hyperthyroidism was defined as the absence of progression to ophthalmopathy over 18 months of follow-up. Hyperthyroidism patients were aged 18 to 65 years and newly diagnosed, with disease duration of less than 2 months. The study excluded patients with uncontrolled infections, other autoimmune diseases, pregnancy or lactation. Diagnoses were established on the basis of clinical symptoms, serum thyroxine and TRAb, thyroid ultrasound, and orbital computed tomography. For the first round of RT-PCR on the TCR CDR3, the HTBI primer set was used together with the Qiagen OneStep RT-PCR kit. Blood samples also contained most of the expanded thyroid clonotypes (frequency above 0.001), which suggests that blood repertoires may reflect thyroid immune responses. Ophthalmopathy was separated from stable hyperthyroidism by a 13 V-J signature model, with approximately 89% sensitivity and approximately 81% specificity obtained in cross-validation and 80%/75% obtained in testing. In validation, the model predicted progression to ophthalmopathy a median of roughly 6.2 months before onset, with 70% to 71% sensitivity and just under 75% specificity. To identify TCR V-J signatures that set the groups apart, the researchers used a discovery cohort of more than 95 patients, made up of approximately 43 with Graves' ophthalmopathy and some 56 with stable Graves' hyperthyroidism. Prospective prediction of ophthalmopathy was tested in an independent validation cohort of fewer than 20 hyperthyroidism patients and some 17 patients who later progressed to ophthalmopathy. The approximately 100 discovery patients were divided at random into training and test sets in a 7:3 ratio. Thyroid tissue and blood T-cell repertoires from six or seven Graves' hyperthyroidism patients were also compared in the study. After sampling, hyperthyroidism patients received methimazole starting at 30 mg daily, and ophthalmopathy patients received high-dose intravenous methylprednisolone. Libraries were constructed in a second round of multiplex PCR, after which size selection and purification were performed. Paired-end sequencing of the libraries was performed with 100 bp reads on an Illumina HiSeq2000. SOAPnuke was used to process the raw data, with reads discarded if the reads contained adapters or uncalled bases, had a mean Phred below 15, or lacked an exact constant-primer or identifier match. COPE v1.2.5 was used to merge high-quality paired reads, and clonotypes were defined as unique nucleotide sequences. Clonotypes were aligned to IMGT TRBV, TRBD and TRBJ reference segments using MiTCR v1.1. Only V-J combinations with frequency above 0.0001, covering roughly 99% of repertoires, were analysed. A TCS score was defined as the ratio between F50 (clonal expansion) and ExV (chaos), using BLOSUM62-based TCRdist between CDR3 peptides within each V-J. Welch's t-statistics and random forest reduced fewer than 600 V-J features to 10 to 15, which were used in a naive Bayes classifier (R e1071). No statistical method was used to set the sample size in advance, and investigators knew the group allocation. The paper describes TCR Vbeta CDR3 sequencing of 120 to 150 peripheral blood samples, made up of about 40 ophthalmopathy patients, roughly 72 hyperthyroidism patients and 17 progressor patients.

This TCR came from a woman in her 30s with Graves disease. Donor details come from another sample of the same person, matched by shared clones. This specimen consisted of peripheral blood mononuclear cells (PBMCs), obtained at new diagnosis, from a patient treated with antithyroid drugs. The chain couples TRBV5-8 to TRBJ1-5; 8 bases in between match TRBD1. CDR3 region: CASSLADRVLQPQHF. The nucleotide sequence is TGTGCCAGCAGCTTAGCGGACAGGGTACTTCAGCCCCAGCATTTT.